The 30 T cell receptor beta chains below all came from one sample that was sequenced in a study of blood T cell repertoires in COVID-19. The repertoire was sequenced with immunoSEQ multiplex PCR; TCRdb's copy has only in-frame clones and lacks some. The table includes some 150,000 clones, around 90% detected once. Sequencing used peripheral blood. The receptors originated from a woman between 50 and 59 years old with acute or convalescent COVID-19.

The chain joins TRBV9 to TRBJ1-1; D is perhaps TRBD1 (6 bases). V was cut by 3 bases and J by 3 bases, with 18 bases left in between. Germline V gene sequence: CDR1 SGDLS, CDR2 YYNGEE. The CDR3 is made up of 16 amino acids. CDR3 nucleotides: TGTGCCAGCAGCGCCAGGGGAGGGAGAAGGGACACTGAAGCTTTCTTT. It yields the protein CASSARGGRRDTEAFF.

This clone was observed a single time. The chain's CDR3 is CASSAPGQGSSPLHF. The CDR3 coding sequence is TGTGCCAGCAGCGCGCCGGGACAGGGGAGTTCACCCCTCCACTTT. The chain combines TRBV7-8 with TRBJ1-6; 10 positions agree with TRBD1. The germline CDR1 and CDR2 sequences are SGHVS and FQNEAQ. V dropped 5 bases and J dropped 9; count of bases not matched to a gene: 7. The CDR3 sequence is 15 residues long. The full variable domain, in which reference TRBV7-8 and TRBJ1-6 provide the parts outside the CDR3, is GAGVSQSPRYKVAKRGQDVALRCDPISGHVSLFWYQQALGQGPEFLTYFQNEAQLDKSGLPSDRFFAERPEGSVSTLKIQRTQQEDSAVYLCASSAPGQGSSPLHFGNGTRLTVT.

V and J are TRBV27 and TRBJ1-6; no clear D. Germline V lookup: CDR1 MNHEY, CDR2 SMNVEV (reference sequence). The CDR3 spans 16 residues. V was trimmed by 1 base and J by 0 bases, leaving 7 bases between them. CDR3 in amino acids: CASSLYGSSYNSPLHF. CDR3 DNA sequence: TGTGCCAGCAGTTTATATGGGAGCTCCTATAATTCACCCCTCCACTTT.

The rearrangement uses TRBV5-1 and TRBJ2-7; D is possibly TRBD1 (5 bases). Germline V gives CDR1 SGHRS, CDR2 YFSETQ. The CDR3 spans 14 residues. V was clipped by 0 bases and J by 7 bases, with 14 bases between them. DNA for the CDR3: TGCGCCAGCAGCTTGGGGGGCGGATTTGGGGAGCAGTACTTC. It translates to CASSLGGGFGEQYF.

The chain uses TRBV2 and TRBJ1-1; 9 bases fit TRBD1. V dropped 6 bases and J dropped 10; count of bases not matched to a gene: 6. Germline V gene data show CDR1 as SNHLY and CDR2 as FYNNEI. The CDR3 is made up of 12 amino acids. This CDR3 is CASSRDRARAFF. For the CDR3, the DNA is TGTGCCAGCAGCCGGGACAGGGCAAGAGCTTTCTTT.

This clone was picked up one time. The J gene is TRBJ1-3, the V gene TRBV6-1; D is ambiguous. CDR1 and CDR2 from the germline V gene are MNHNS and SASEGT. V was cut by 2 bases and J by 2 bases, with 13 bases left in between. The CDR3 length is 16 residues. The CDR3 DNA follows: TGTGCCAGCAGTGAAAACCCCCCAGGTGCTGGAAACACCATATATTTT. It specifies CASSENPPGAGNTIYF.

This clone showed up just a few times. CDR3 in DNA: TGTGCCAGCAGCTCACAACCGAGACAGGCTTATGAAGCTTTCTTT. This encodes CASSSQPRQAYEAFF. V and J are TRBV5-4 and TRBJ1-1, with D possibly TRBD1 on 6 matching bases. Germline values: CDR1 SGHNT, CDR2 YYREEE (reference sequence). V lost 3 bases, J lost 7 bases, and 19 bases lay in between. The CDR3 covers 15 residues. Full variable domain (remainder filled in from reference TRBV5-4 and TRBJ1-1): ETGVTQSPTHLIKTRGQQVTLRCSSQSGHNTVSWYQQALGQGPQFIFQYYREEENGRGNFPPRFSGLQFPNYSSELNVNALELDDSALYLCASSSQPRQAYEAFFGQGTRLTVV.

The chain couples TRBV3-1 (or the pseudogene TRBV3-2) to TRBJ1-4; a weak D match, TRBD1 (5 bases). The V gene's germline CDR1 is LGHDT and CDR2 YNNKEL (reference sequence). V lost 7 bases and J 4 bases, leaving 16 bases between the germline ends. The CDR3 extends over 15 amino acids. The CDR3 DNA sequence: TGTGCCAGCACCCCCTCAGACAGACGTAATGAAAAACTGTTTTTT. Translation gives CASTPSDRRNEKLFF.

V and J are TRBV10-3 and TRBJ2-7; 7 bases map to TRBD1. The CDR3 has 14 amino acids. With 6 bases clipped from V and 1 base from J, the junction kept 6 bases outside the gene matches. Germline-derived CDR1 and CDR2 are ENHRY and SYGVKD. In DNA form, the CDR3 reads TGTGCCATCAGCGCTAGGGACAGTTCCTACGAGCAGTACTTC. It translates to CAISARDSSYEQYF.

The V call is TRBV27, the J call TRBJ1-2, with D possibly TRBD1 on 5 matching bases. The CDR3 is 16 residues long. V lost 8 bases and J lost 0, with 19 bases in between. CDR1 MNHEY and CDR2 SMNVEV come from the germline V gene (reference sequence). CDR3 amino acids: CASLGGDDISNYGYTF. DNA of the CDR3: TGTGCCAGCCTTGGGGGGGACGACATTTCTAACTATGGCTACACCTTC.

The genes are TRBV7-3 and TRBJ2-7; 9 bases map to TRBD1. This CDR3 region has 15 residues. Germline V gene sequence: CDR1 SGHTA, CDR2 FQGTGA. The trim removed 2 bases at V and 0 bases at J, leaving 2 bases unmatched. CDR3 nucleotides: TGTGCCAGCAGCTTACTGGGACAGGGCTCCTACGAGCAGTACTTC. It yields the protein CASSLLGQGSYEQYF.

This clone has only a few counts. V is TRBV6-5 and J is TRBJ2-1; D is unclear. This CDR3 is 13 amino acids long. The germline V gene has CDR1 MNHEY and CDR2 SVGAGI. V was pared by 5 bases and J by 9 bases, with 14 bases between. The CDR3 DNA reads TGTGCCAGCAGTCCCGGTCCCCGTCGTGAGCAGTTCTTC. Translation gives CASSPGPRREQFF.

CDR3: CASTDGLSYTIYF. The CDR3 DNA sequence: TGTGCCAGCACCGACGGGTTGTCGTACACCATATATTTT. The gene calls are TRBV5-6 and TRBJ1-3; unclear D gene. CDR1 SGHDT and CDR2 YYEEEE come from the germline V gene. The V gene lost 6 bases and the J gene lost 8 bases, with 15 bases spanning the gap. The CDR3 sequence is 13 residues long.

This chain joins TRBV6-5 and TRBJ2-1; 8 bases fit TRBD2. V trimming: 4 bases; J trimming: 1 base; junction bases outside the gene matches: 3. The CDR3 covers 15 residues. Germline-derived CDR1 and CDR2 are MNHEY and SVGAGI. The CDR3 loop reads CASSSGLGSYNEQFF. The CDR3 nucleotides read TGTGCCAGCAGTTCGGGACTAGGGTCCTACAATGAGCAGTTCTTC.

This rearrangement joins TRBV10-3 to TRBJ2-2; 7 bases align to TRBD1. This CDR3 has 15 residues. CDR1 ENHRY and CDR2 SYGVKD come from the germline V gene. V lost 6 bases and J lost 1; bases outside the gene matches: 5. This chain's CDR3 is CAIRGTAKNTGELFF. The CDR3 DNA is TGTGCCATCAGAGGGACAGCAAAGAACACCGGGGAGCTGTTTTTT.

The chain recombines TRBV4-1 with TRBJ1-1; D call uncertain. Germline V gene data show CDR1 as MGHRA and CDR2 as YSYEKL. Trimming took off 1 base at V and 0 bases at J, with 6 bases between the two ends. The CDR3 runs 14 residues. The CDR3 bases are TGCGCCAGCAGCCAAGGGCGGATGAACACTGAAGCTTTCTTT. Translation: CASSQGRMNTEAFF.

This chain links TRBV29-1 with TRBJ2-3; D possibly corresponds to TRBD2 (8 bases). Trimming took 6 bases from V and 3 from J, leaving 22 bases between them. Looked up from germline, CDR1 is SQVTM and CDR2 is ANQGSEA. The CDR3 contains 16 residues. The CDR3 DNA is TGCAGCGTCCACGGGGGGGCAGGGGGATTTACAGATACGCAGTATTTT. Translated, it gives CSVHGGAGGFTDTQYF.

The chain uses TRBV7-3 and TRBJ2-7, with 10 bases fitting TRBD2. This CDR3 is built from 15 residues. The V segment lost 5 bases and the J segment 3 bases; nucleotides outside the gene matches: 7. Germline CDR1 SGHTA, CDR2 FQGTGA. CDR3: CASSPNPSGGYEQYF. CDR3 bases: TGTGCCAGCAGCCCTAACCCTAGCGGGGGCTACGAGCAGTACTTC.

The chain combines TRBV28 with TRBJ1-4, with a weak D call TRBD1 (6 bases). CDR3 length: 15 amino acids. In germline, CDR1 is MDHEN, CDR2 SYDVKM. V lost 8 bases and J lost 0, with 13 bases in between. The CDR3: CASGWTAATNEKLFF. CDR3 DNA sequence: TGTGCCAGCGGCTGGACAGCTGCAACTAATGAAAAACTGTTTTTT.

The rearrangement uses TRBV6-5 and TRBJ1-5; possibly TRBD1 for D (6 bases). CDR3 length: 13 residues. CDR1 and CDR2 from the germline V gene are MNHEY and SVGAGI. V was shortened by 6 bases and J by 4 bases, with 10 bases between the two germline ends. The CDR3 DNA reads TGTGCCAGCAGGAGGGGGACAAATCAGCCCCAGCATTTT. As protein: CASRRGTNQPQHF.

CDR3 sequence reads: CASSLVGLAGDGETQYF. The CDR3 DNA is TGTGCCAGCAGCTTAGTGGGGCTAGCGGGAGATGGCGAGACCCAGTACTTC. This chain joins TRBV7-8 and TRBJ2-5; 10 bases match TRBD2. Germline CDR1 is SGHVS and CDR2 is FQNEAQ. V shed 1 base and J 5 bases; nucleotides not matched to a gene: 10. This CDR3 contains 17 residues.

The chain couples TRBV10-3 to TRBJ2-7; 8 bases map to TRBD2. This CDR3 has 14 amino acids. Germline V lookup: CDR1 ENHRY, CDR2 SYGVKD. V was pared by 4 bases and J by 5 bases, with 7 bases of the junction left unmatched. The CDR3 here is CAISVGRGADEQYF. The CDR3 bases are TGTGCCATCAGTGTGGGGCGGGGGGCGGACGAGCAGTACTTC.

The chain combines TRBV19 with TRBJ1-1, with 10 bases lining up with TRBD1. CDR3 length: 23 residues. The germline gives CDR1 LNHDA, CDR2 SQIVND (reference sequence). J gave up 0 bases and V 0 bases, and 22 bases lay outside the gene matches. In DNA form, the CDR3 reads TGTGCCAGTAGTATAGATCGGGGTGACGGGACAGGGGCGACGGGGGGGATGAACACTGAAGCTTTCTTT. It is translated as CASSIDRGDGTGATGGMNTEAFF.

The V gene is TRBV10-3, the J gene TRBJ1-2; D is ambiguous. Germline V CDR1 and CDR2: ENHRY, SYGVKD. Trimming removed 3 bases from V and 4 bases from J, with 9 bases in between. There are 13 residues in the CDR3. In DNA, the CDR3 is TGTGCCATCAGTGATGGAGGCTTCTATGGCTACACCTTC. It encodes CAISDGGFYGYTF.

V usage is TRBV5-8 and J usage is TRBJ2-3, with D maybe TRBD1 (7 bases). Germline V lookup: CDR1 SGHTS, CDR2 YDEGEE. This CDR3 contains 16 residues. V shed 2 bases and J shed 1 base, with 14 bases lying between them. The CDR3 protein is CASSFYRGLRTDTQYF. The CDR3 region has the DNA TGTGCCAGCAGCTTTTACAGGGGACTTCGCACAGATACGCAGTATTTT.

The V call is TRBV5-1, the J call TRBJ2-3; TRBD2 aligns across 13 bases. The CDR3 totals 18 residues. The V segment lost 4 bases and the J segment 0 bases; nucleotides outside the gene matches: 8. CDR1 SGHRS and CDR2 YFSETQ come from the germline V gene. CDR3 in DNA: TGCGCCAGCAGCACTGGACTAGCGGGGGCCTCTAGCACAGATACGCAGTATTTT. Encoded protein: CASSTGLAGASSTDTQYF.

This chain joins TRBV10-3 and TRBJ1-3, with D possibly matching TRBD1 (5 bases). The germline CDR1 and CDR2 sequences are ENHRY and SYGVKD. V was clipped by 0 bases and J by 4 bases, with 13 bases between them. CDR3 length: 16 amino acids. The CDR3 DNA reads as TGTGCCATCAGTGAGTCTAGGGAGGGGCTCGGAAACACCATATATTTT. It specifies CAISESREGLGNTIYF.

DNA of the CDR3: TGTGCCACCAGCAGAGACACTTCGGGGACTGAAGCTTTCTTT. It yields the protein CATSRDTSGTEAFF. V usage is TRBV15 and J usage is TRBJ1-1; no reliable D call. The germline V gene has CDR1 LNHNV and CDR2 YYDKDF (reference sequence). The V end was cut by 0 bases, the J end by 5 bases, with 10 bases between. The CDR3 has 14 amino acids.

This clone was counted between two and nine times. The J gene is TRBJ1-1, the V gene TRBV7-3; 7 bases agree with TRBD1. Per germline, CDR1 SGHTA and CDR2 FQGTGA. V gave up 0 bases and J gave up 0 bases; unmatched junction bases: 4. The CDR3 covers 16 residues. CDR3 in amino acids: CASSLTGGQMNTEAFF. The CDR3 bases are TGTGCCAGCAGCTTAACAGGGGGACAGATGAACACTGAAGCTTTCTTT.

The count of this clone is one. This CDR3 is also generated by other DNA sequences in the sample. This chain links TRBV11-3 with TRBJ2-1; 7 nucleotides align to TRBD1. The germline V gene has CDR1 SGHNT and CDR2 YENEEA. J gave up 5 bases and V 1 base, and 5 bases lay outside the gene matches. The CDR3 length is 15 residues. The CDR3 loop reads CASSLVGGSDNEQFF. Here the CDR3 DNA reads TGTGCCAGCAGCTTAGTAGGGGGCTCGGACAATGAGCAGTTCTTC.